Shown below are 23 T cell receptor beta chains from a single sample sequenced in a study of shared T cell receptors in the human thymus. Sequenced by immunoSEQ multiplex PCR; TCRdb stores in-frame clones only, minus some. The sample records roughly 710,000 clones, 80% to 90% being singletons. These data were likewise used in another study, on human thymus T cells.

Sequencing was carried out using thymocytes. Source of these receptors: a girl under three years old with a congenital heart defect.

This chain uses TRBV9 with TRBJ1-2; 11 nucleotides line up with TRBD1. CDR1 is SGDLS, CDR2 YYNGEE, per germline. This CDR3 has 18 amino acids. Germline trimming cut 4 bases from V and 3 bases from J; bases unmatched to any gene: 14. In DNA, the CDR3 is TGTGCCAGCAGCCCCCGACGGGACAGGGGGATGACGGACTATGGCTACACCTTC. This codes for CASSPRRDRGMTDYGYTF.

The rearrangement uses TRBV21-1 and TRBJ2-2; the D call of TRBD2 is as the table states it, not checked on the DNA. TRBV21-1 is recorded as a pseudogene. The CDR3 contains 17 residues. CDR3 nucleotide sequence: TGTGCCAGCAGCATAATAGCGGGGGGGCCACGCACCGGGGAGCTGTTTTTT. It codes for CASSIIAGGPRTGELFF.

This rearrangement joins TRBV29-1 to TRBJ2-1; 12 nucleotides agree with TRBD2. This CDR3 comprises 12 residues. Trimming cost V 7 bases and J 8 bases; bases outside gene matches: 3. Per the germline V gene, CDR1 is SQVTM and CDR2 is ANQGSEA. For the CDR3, the DNA is TGCAGCGCTAGCGGGGGGGTGGATGAGCAGTTCTTC. Translated, it gives CSASGGVDEQFF.

This clone occurred once. Other nucleotide sequences from this sample produce the same CDR3. V is TRBV5-3 and J is TRBJ2-2; TRBD1 is a possible D gene (6 bases). TRBV5-3 counts as an open reading frame of uncertain function. The V gene lost 4 bases and the J gene lost 5 bases, with 21 bases spanning the gap. This CDR3 region has 17 residues. The CDR3 reads CARSIRGQPPPTGELFF. The CDR3 region has the DNA TGTGCCAGAAGCATAAGAGGACAGCCCCCCCCGACCGGGGAGCTGTTTTTT.

V usage is TRBV6-5 and J usage is TRBJ2-7; 7 nucleotides match TRBD1. CDR3 length: 16 amino acids. The V gene end was trimmed by 3 bases and the J gene end by 4 bases; junction bases not matched to a gene: 12. Germline lookup yields CDR1 MNHEY and CDR2 SVGAGI. The DNA for the CDR3 is TGTGCCAGCAGTTATGACAGGGTGTTCGCCCGGTACGAGCAGTACTTC. Protein sequence: CASSYDRVFARYEQYF.

The sample holds one count of this clone. The chain joins TRBV30 to TRBJ2-5; TRBD2 might be the D (7 bases). The V gene lost 0 bases and the J gene lost 11 bases, with 28 bases spanning the gap. CDR1 and CDR2 from the germline V gene are GTSNPN and SVGIG (reference sequence). CDR3 length: 17 residues. The CDR3: CAWSVGGTGGDSEEQYF. In nucleotides, the CDR3 is TGTGCCTGGAGTGTAGGGGGGACGGGGGGAGATTCGGAAGAGCAGTACTTC.

V gene TRBV19 combines with J gene TRBJ1-2; 7 bases are a match to TRBD1. The junction had 8 bases not matched to a gene; V was cut back by 0 bases and J by 4 bases. Germline V lookup: CDR1 LNHDA, CDR2 SQIVND (reference sequence). The CDR3 is made up of 16 amino acids. The CDR3 loop reads CASSIEALAGGYGYTF. CDR3 nucleotides: TGTGCCAGTAGTATAGAGGCACTAGCAGGGGGCTATGGCTACACCTTC.

The J gene is TRBJ2-6, the V gene TRBV4-3, with a weak D call TRBD1 (6 bases). V was shortened by 1 base and J by 0 bases, with 25 bases between the two germline ends. There are 22 residues in the CDR3. Germline CDR1 LGHNA, CDR2 YSLEER. The CDR3 DNA reads TGCGCCAGCAGCCAAGTTTCCTCTGGGGGCGAGGACCGTACCTCTGGGGCCAACGTCCTGACTTTC. Its protein product is CASSQVSSGGEDRTSGANVLTF.

The chain has TRBV12-5 and TRBJ1-2, with a possible D match to TRBD1 (5 bases). Trimming took 2 bases from V and 7 from J, leaving 11 bases between them. CDR3 length: 13 residues. Germline V gene sequence: CDR1 LGHNT, CDR2 FRNRAP. In nucleotides, the CDR3 is TGTGCTAGTGGTTTGATGGGGGGAGCTGGCTACACCTTC. It encodes CASGLMGGAGYTF.

The chain uses TRBV6-1 and TRBJ2-7; D is unclear. The CDR3 extends over 15 amino acids. V was shortened by 4 bases and J by 3 bases, with 16 bases between the two germline ends. Germline CDR1 MNHNS, CDR2 SASEGT. CDR3 residues: CASSVGLQVVYEQYF. The CDR3 nucleotides read TGTGCCAGCAGTGTTGGGCTACAAGTGGTCTACGAGCAGTACTTC.

The rearrangement links TRBV4-3 to TRBJ1-1; possibly TRBD1 for D (5 bases). The length of the CDR3 is 15 residues. V was shortened by 0 bases and J by 2 bases, with 10 bases between the two germline ends. CDR1 is LGHNA and CDR2 is YSLEER in the germline V gene. The CDR3 reads CASSQEGHFNTEAFF. The CDR3 DNA follows: TGCGCCAGCAGCCAAGAAGGACACTTCAACACTGAAGCTTTCTTT.

The chain's CDR3 is CASSSLDRDRVRETQYF. CDR3 coding DNA: TGTGCCAGCAGCTCTCTGGACCGGGACAGGGTGCGGGAGACCCAGTACTTC. V and J are TRBV11-2 and TRBJ2-5; 9 bases match TRBD1. The J segment lost 5 bases and the V segment lost 4 bases, leaving 14 bases of the junction unmatched. The CDR3 runs to 17 residues. CDR1 and CDR2 from the germline V gene are SGHAT and FQNNGV.

The V gene is TRBV14, the J gene TRBJ2-7, with 11 bases matching TRBD2. This CDR3 is built from 18 residues. CDR1 is SGHDN and CDR2 is FVKESK in the germline V gene. V dropped 1 base and J dropped 0; count of bases not matched to a gene: 8. For the CDR3, the DNA is TGTGCCAGCAGCCAAGGGCCGCTAGCGGGGGGTAGCTCCTACGAGCAGTACTTC. Translated: CASSQGPLAGGSSYEQYF.

V usage is TRBV11-3 and J usage is TRBJ2-2, with D perhaps TRBD1 (6 bases). The CDR3 spans 16 residues. The V end was cut by 5 bases, the J end by 2 bases, with 15 bases between. The germline CDR1 and CDR2 sequences are SGHNT and YENEEA. In nucleotides, the CDR3 is TGTGCCAGCAGCCCAAGACAGGACCTTAACACCGGGGAGCTGTTTTTT. Protein: CASSPRQDLNTGELFF.

V and J are TRBV7-3 and TRBJ2-1; 11 bases align to TRBD2. The CDR3 extends over 15 amino acids. Germline V gene data show CDR1 as SGHTA and CDR2 as FQGTGA. The V gene end was trimmed by 4 bases and the J gene end by 6 bases; junction bases not matched to a gene: 5. The CDR3 region is CASSCSGGASNEQFF. CDR3 sequence (DNA): TGTGCCAGCAGCTGTAGCGGGGGGGCCAGCAATGAGCAGTTCTTC.

The J gene is TRBJ1-4, the V gene TRBV7-6; tentatively, D is TRBD1 (6 bases). CDR1 SGHVS and CDR2 FNYEAQ come from the germline V gene. The length of the CDR3 is 15 residues. V was clipped by 0 bases and J by 8 bases, with 13 bases between them. CDR3 nucleotides: TGTGCCAGCAGCTTAGCGCAGGGGATCGGGGAAAAACTGTTTTTT. Translation: CASSLAQGIGEKLFF.

This clone was detected once. The rearrangement links TRBV5-1 to TRBJ2-7; weak D call: TRBD1 (5 bases). In germline, CDR1 is SGHRS, CDR2 YFSETQ. The CDR3 runs 18 residues. Trimming removed 2 bases from V and 4 bases from J, with 25 bases in between. The CDR3 here is CASSFISGQGHLTYEQYF. CDR3 nucleotide sequence: TGCGCCAGCAGCTTTATTAGTGGGCAGGGCCATCTTACTTACGAGCAGTACTTC.

The V gene is TRBV10-1, the J gene TRBJ2-3; D remains ambiguous. This CDR3 spans 14 amino acids. Deletions cut 3 bases from V and 1 base from J, with 8 bases between. CDR1 WNHNN and CDR2 SYGVQD come from the germline V gene (reference sequence). In DNA form, the CDR3 reads TGCGCCAGCAGTGATCCCCGCGGCACAGATACGCAGTATTTT. Translating it yields CASSDPRGTDTQYF.

This clone was observed a few times. The rearrangement uses TRBV19 and TRBJ2-1; TRBD2 aligns across 8 bases. V was clipped by 3 bases and J by 3 bases; unmatched bases: 10. The CDR3 runs 17 residues. The germline V gene has CDR1 LNHDA and CDR2 SQIVND (reference sequence). The CDR3 DNA is TGTGCCAGTAGTATGGTTAGTAGCGGGGAAGTCTACAATGAGCAGTTCTTC. This encodes CASSMVSSGEVYNEQFF.

This sequence joins TRBV29-1 and TRBJ2-3, with TRBD1 matching over 7 bases. V shed 7 bases and J 1 base; nucleotides not matched to a gene: 8. The CDR3 loop spans 14 amino acids. The germline V gene has CDR1 SQVTM and CDR2 ANQGSEA. The chain's CDR3 is CSGNQQGRTDTQYF. CDR3 DNA: TGCAGCGGAAACCAACAGGGGCGCACAGATACGCAGTATTTT.

This clone appeared a single time. The rearrangement uses TRBV6-6 and TRBJ1-4; D is perhaps TRBD1 (5 bases). CDR1 is MNHNY, CDR2 SVGAGI, per germline (reference sequence). V gave up 7 bases and J gave up 6 bases, with 21 bases separating them. The CDR3 sequence is 16 residues long. In DNA, the CDR3 is TGTGCCAGCACGTTACCGGGAGGGCTGGGGGATGAAAAACTGTTTTTT. Translation gives CASTLPGGLGDEKLFF.

Only a few counts were recorded for this clone. The chain uses TRBV11-2 and TRBJ2-1; maybe TRBD2 (7 bases). The CDR3 consists of 18 residues. Germline V gene sequence: CDR1 SGHAT, CDR2 FQNNGV. V was cut by 4 bases and J by 4 bases, with 23 bases left in between. The CDR3 reads CASSSFKYGGLVYNEQFF. As DNA, the CDR3 is TGTGCCAGCAGCTCGTTCAAATACGGGGGGCTGGTATACAATGAGCAGTTCTTC.

V usage is TRBV5-1 and J usage is TRBJ2-2; 10 positions agree with TRBD1. V dropped 4 bases and J dropped 4; count of bases not matched to a gene: 4. There are 15 residues in the CDR3. Germline V gene lookup returns CDR1 SGHRS and CDR2 YFSETQ. The CDR3 sequence is CASSHRDRGTGELFF. The CDR3 DNA is TGCGCCAGCAGCCACCGGGACAGGGGCACCGGGGAGCTGTTTTTT. The full variable domain, completed using reference TRBV5-1 and TRBJ2-2, is KAGVTQTPRYLIKTRGQQVTLSCSPISGHRSVSWYQQTPGQGLQFLFEYFSETQRNKGNFPGRFSGRQFSNSRSEMNVSTLELGDSALYLCASSHRDRGTGELFFGEGSRLTVL.